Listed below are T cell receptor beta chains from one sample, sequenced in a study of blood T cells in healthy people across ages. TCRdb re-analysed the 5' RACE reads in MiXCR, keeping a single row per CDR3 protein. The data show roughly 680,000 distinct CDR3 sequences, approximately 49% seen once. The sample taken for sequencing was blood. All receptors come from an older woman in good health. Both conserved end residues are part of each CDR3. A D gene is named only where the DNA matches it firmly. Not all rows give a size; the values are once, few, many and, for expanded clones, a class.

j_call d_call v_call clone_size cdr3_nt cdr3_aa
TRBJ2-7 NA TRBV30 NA TGTGCCTGGAGTGTCCCCAAGACAGGACGGAGTCCCTACGAGCAGTACTTC CAWSVPKTGRSPYEQYF
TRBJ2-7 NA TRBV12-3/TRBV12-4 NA TGTGCCAGCAGTTTACGTCAGGGTGGTTCCTACGAGCAGTACTTC CASSLRQGGSYEQYF
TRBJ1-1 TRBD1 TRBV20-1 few TGCAGTGCTAGAGATCCGTCTGGGCCAGGGGGAACAAGCACTGAAGCTTTCTTT CSARDPSGPGGTSTEAFF
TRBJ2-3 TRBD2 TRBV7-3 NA TGTGCCAGCAGCTTAAGTAGCGGGGCGAACGCGCAGTATTTT CASSLSSGANAQYF
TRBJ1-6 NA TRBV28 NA TGTGCCAGCAGGGACGGCTGGGGTAATTCACCCCTCCACTTT CASRDGWGNSPLHF
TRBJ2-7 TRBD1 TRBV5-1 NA TGCGCCAGCAGCGACTCCGGGACAGGGCTTTCCTACGAGCAGTACTTC CASSDSGTGLSYEQYF
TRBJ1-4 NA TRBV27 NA TGTGCCAGCAGTCCCCACAGGGTTTCAGAAAAACTGTTTTTT CASSPHRVSEKLFF
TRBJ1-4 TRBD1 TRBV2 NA TGTGCCAGCAGTCAGGCGACAGGGACCTTTGAAAAACTGTTTTTT CASSQATGTFEKLFF
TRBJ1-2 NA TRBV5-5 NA TGTGCCAGCAGCTCCGGGGGTGGATGGTATGGCTACACCTTC CASSSGGGWYGYTF
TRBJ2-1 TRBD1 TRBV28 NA TGTGCCAGCAGTTCCGGGACAGGGTTCTACAATGAGCAGTTCTTC CASSSGTGFYNEQFF
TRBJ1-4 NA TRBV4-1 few TGCGCCAGCAGCCAAGACGGGAAAATACTGTTTTTT CASSQDGKILFF
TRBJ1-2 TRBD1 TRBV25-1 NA TGTGCCAGCAGTGAACAGGGGGCACTTGGCTACACCTTC CASSEQGALGYTF
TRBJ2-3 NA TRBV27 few TGTGCCAGCAGTTTATTTCAGTACACAGATACGCAGTATTTT CASSLFQYTDTQYF
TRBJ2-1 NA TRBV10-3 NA TGTGCCATCAGTGGAGGGGAACCGTATGACGATGAGCAGTTCTTC CAISGGEPYDDEQFF
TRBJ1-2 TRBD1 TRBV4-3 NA TGCGCCAGCAGCCAAGAAGTAGGACAGGGGTATTTCTATGGCTACACCTTC CASSQEVGQGYFYGYTF
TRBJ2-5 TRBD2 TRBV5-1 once TGCGCCAGCAGCGTGACTAGCGGGTACGAGACCCAGTACTTC CASSVTSGYETQYF
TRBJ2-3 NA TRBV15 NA TGTGCCACCAGCAGAGACCCGGCAGCAGATACGCAGTATTTT CATSRDPAADTQYF
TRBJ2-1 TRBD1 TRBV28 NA TGTGCCAGCAGCTATTCTCACACAGGGGTCAATGAGCAGTTCTTC CASSYSHTGVNEQFF
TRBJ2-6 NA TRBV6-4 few TGTGCCAGCAGTGACACGACAGGGGCCAACGTCCTGACTTTC CASSDTTGANVLTF
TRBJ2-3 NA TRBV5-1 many TGCGCCAGCAGCTTGGAAGATACGCAGTATTTT CASSLEDTQYF
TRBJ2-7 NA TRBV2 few TGTGCCAGCAAAGAACGGCCGTATTCCTACGAGCAGTACTTC CASKERPYSYEQYF
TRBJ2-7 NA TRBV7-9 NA TGTGCCAGCAGCTCCGGACAGCTCAGAGGCGAGCAGTACTTC CASSSGQLRGEQYF
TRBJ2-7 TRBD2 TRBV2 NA TGTGCCAGCAGTGACGATAGCGCGGGAGGGGCCTACGAGCAGTACTTC CASSDDSAGGAYEQYF
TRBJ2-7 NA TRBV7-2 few TGTGCCAGCAGCTTAGGTCGAGTCGGGAGCTCCTACGAGCAGTACTTC CASSLGRVGSSYEQYF
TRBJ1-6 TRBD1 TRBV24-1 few TGTGCCACAAGACAGGGGTCCAATTCACCCCTCCACTTT CATRQGSNSPLHF
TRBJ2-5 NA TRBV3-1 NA TGTGCCAGCAGCCAATTTGTGTGCACCCAGTACTTC CASSQFVCTQYF
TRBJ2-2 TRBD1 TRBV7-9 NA TGTGCCAGCAGCTTCCGGACAGGGACCACCGGGGAGCTGTTTTTT CASSFRTGTTGELFF
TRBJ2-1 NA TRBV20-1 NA TGCAGTGCTAGAGATGCGACCTACAATGAGCAGTTCTTC CSARDATYNEQFF
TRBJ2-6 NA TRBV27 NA TGTGCCAGCAGTTTAGGAGGCCGGTCTGGGGCCAACGTCCTGACTTTC CASSLGGRSGANVLTF
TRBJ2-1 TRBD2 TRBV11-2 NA TGTGCCAGCAGCTTAGGGACTAGCGGGAGGGACAATGAGCAGTTCTTC CASSLGTSGRDNEQFF
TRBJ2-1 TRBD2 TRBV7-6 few TGTGCCAGCCGAGGGACTAGCGGGAGAATCGGGCACCCTGAGCAGTTCTTC CASRGTSGRIGHPEQFF
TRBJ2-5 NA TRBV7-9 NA TGTGCCAGCAGCCGCGCACAGGACCCAAGGGAGACCCAGTACTTC CASSRAQDPRETQYF
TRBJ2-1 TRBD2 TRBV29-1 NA TGCAGCGTCATAACTAGCGGGGGGGGGAATGAGCAGTTCTTC CSVITSGGGNEQFF
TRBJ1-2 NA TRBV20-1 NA TGCAGTGCTATAGAGGGCGGCACTCGACATGGCTACACCTTC CSAIEGGTRHGYTF
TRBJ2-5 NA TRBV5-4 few TGTGCCAGCAGACCCGGACTACCTTCAAGCAATGAGCAGTACTTC CASRPGLPSSNEQYF
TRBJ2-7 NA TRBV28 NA TGTGCCAGCCGGAGAGTGGGGCAGGGGAGGTACGAGCAGTACTTC CASRRVGQGRYEQYF
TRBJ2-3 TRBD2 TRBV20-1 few TGCAGTGCTGATCGGACTAGCGGGAGTGATACGCAGTATTTT CSADRTSGSDTQYF
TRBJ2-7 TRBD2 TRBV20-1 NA TGCAGTGCGACCACTAGCGGGAGGGTCTACGAGCAGTACTTC CSATTSGRVYEQYF
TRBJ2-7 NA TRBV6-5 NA TGTGCCAGCAGTAAGGGGGGATCTCCCCTTAGCCAGTACTTC CASSKGGSPLSQYF
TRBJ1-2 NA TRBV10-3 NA TGTGCCATCAGTGAGGCCTTAGGGCTCGCGGGCTACACCTTC CAISEALGLAGYTF
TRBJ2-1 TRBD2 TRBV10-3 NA TGTGCCATCAAGGAGACTAGCGGGGGCTCCTACAATGAGCAGTTCTTC CAIKETSGGSYNEQFF
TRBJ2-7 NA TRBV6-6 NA TGTGCCAGCCGCAGAGAGGAAGAATGGTGCGAGCAGTACTTC CASRREEEWCEQYF
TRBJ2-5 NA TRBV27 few TGTGCCAGTGCGGCGCGGGCCCAAGAGACCCAGTACTTC CASAARAQETQYF
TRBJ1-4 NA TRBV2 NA TGTGCCAGCAGTGAATCAGGTTTAGGGGCTGCAACTAATGAAAAACTGTTTTTT CASSESGLGAATNEKLFF
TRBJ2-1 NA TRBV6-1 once TGTGCCAGCAGTGAAGCGGGCCCGAGCTCCTACAATGAGCAGTTCTTC CASSEAGPSSYNEQFF
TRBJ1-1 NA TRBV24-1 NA TGTGCCACCAGTGACAGGGTCGGTACTGAAGCTTTCTTT CATSDRVGTEAFF
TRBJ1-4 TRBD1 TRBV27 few TGTGCCAGCACTGGGACAGGGGCTAATGAAAAACTGTTTTTT CASTGTGANEKLFF
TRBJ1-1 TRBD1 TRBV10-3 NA TGTGCCACCGGACAGGGGGACACTGAAGCTTTCTTT CATGQGDTEAFF
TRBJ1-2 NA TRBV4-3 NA TGCGCCAGCAGCCAAGATAAATTCTTGGGCTACACCTTC CASSQDKFLGYTF
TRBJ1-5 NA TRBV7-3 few TGTGCCAGCAGCTTGTACCCAGGGGAGCAGCCCCAGCATTTT CASSLYPGEQPQHF
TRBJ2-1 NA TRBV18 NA TGTGCCAGCTCAGCCTCTCTAGCGAGTGAGCAGTTCTTC CASSASLASEQFF
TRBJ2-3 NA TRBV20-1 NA TGCAGTGCTAGTAGGGCTAGCAGGAGCACAGATACGCAGTATTTT CSASRASRSTDTQYF
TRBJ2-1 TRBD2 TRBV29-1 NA TGCAGCGCCCCGCCCCCAGCGGGGTACAATGAGCAGTTCTTC CSAPPPAGYNEQFF
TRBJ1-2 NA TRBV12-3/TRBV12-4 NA TGTGCCAGCAGTTCGTACGACGGCTACACCTTC CASSSYDGYTF
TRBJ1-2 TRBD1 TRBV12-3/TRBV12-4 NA TGTGCCAGCAGGCCGGGACAGACTGGCTACACCTTC CASRPGQTGYTF